The 8 T cell receptor beta chains given below trace back to one sample, sequenced in a study of molecular identifiers for immune sequencing clone quantification. In TCRdb, the PCR reads were re-called with MiXCR into one record per CDR3 protein. The sample includes just over 95,000 distinct CDR3 sequences, approximately 24% of them seen just once. Material for sequencing was naive CD8+ T cells from blood, with Jurkat cell RNA spiked in. Subset meaning: FACS-sorted CD8+CD4-CCR7+CD45RA+ naive T cells. The receptors come from a human donor in good health. Some libraries in this study had Jurkat cell RNA spiked in.

As for this clonotype: A much larger clone lies a single base off, so this may be a read error. The conserved phenylalanine or tryptophan is not found at the CDR3 terminus, so this likely reflects a read error. The V and J genes are TRBV14 and TRBJ2-7, with TRBD1 as a possible D gene (6 bases). V was pared by 2 bases and J by 2 bases, with 7 bases between. The CDR3 totals 13 residues. Germline V gene lookup returns CDR1 SGHDN and CDR2 FVKESK. CDR3 bases: TGTGCCAGCAGCCAAACAGGGACCTACGAGCAGTACTTA. This encodes CASSQTGTYEQYL.

Concerning this clonotype: Possible read error: a much larger clone is one base away. The gene calls are TRBV6-2 or TRBV6-3 and TRBJ2-1; 12 bases fit TRBD2. CDR3 length equals 15 residues. Per the germline V gene, CDR1 is MNHEY and CDR2 is SVGEGT. The CDR3 region is CAGRTLAGGLNEQFF. For the CDR3, the DNA is TGTGCCGGCAGGACTCTAGCGGGGGGGCTTAATGAGCAGTTCTTC.

Only a few counts were recorded for this clonotype. Just one base apart from a much larger clone, this may be a read error. The V gene is TRBV5-5, the J gene TRBJ2-5; TRBD1 matches 8 bases. Germline V gene data show CDR1 as SGHKS and CDR2 as YYEKEE (reference sequence). With 3 bases clipped from V and 1 base from J, the junction kept 5 bases outside the gene matches. This CDR3 is 15 amino acids long. CDR3 DNA sequence: TGTGCCAGCAGCTCGGGACAGGTATTCCAAGAGACCCAGTACTTC. It yields the protein CASSSGQVFQETQYF.

The rearrangement links TRBV14 to TRBJ2-1, with 11 bases matching TRBD2. The V and J ends lost 4 bases and 9 bases, in that order; junction bases with no gene match: 11. Per germline, CDR1 SGHDN and CDR2 FVKESK. The CDR3 is 16 residues long. The CDR3 sequence: CASSPRLAGPATEQFF. The CDR3 nucleotides read TGTGCCAGCAGCCCCAGACTAGCGGGACCCGCTACTGAGCAGTTCTTC.

This clonotype was detected many times. This rearrangement joins TRBV7-6 to TRBJ2-2; D is undetermined. Trimming removed 0 bases from V and 7 bases from J, with 6 bases in between. The CDR3 loop spans 13 amino acids. The V gene's germline CDR1 is SGHVS and CDR2 FNYEAQ. CDR3 region: CASSLAGYGELFF. CDR3 nucleotide sequence: TGTGCCAGCAGCTTAGCTGGTTACGGGGAGCTGTTTTTT.

The table lists this clonotype with a few counts. A much larger clone lies one base from this, so it may be a read error. The CDR3 DNA is TGCAGCGTTGATGGAGGGGGCAAGACCGGGAAGCTGTTTTTT. Translation gives CSVDGGGKTGKLFF. The chain employs TRBV29-1 and TRBJ2-2; D is possibly TRBD1 (7 bases). CDR3 size: 14 residues. The germline V gene encodes CDR1 SQVTM and CDR2 ANQGSEA.

In its sample, this clonotype was seen many times. The chain carries TRBV27 and TRBJ2-2; no clear D gene. Germline CDR1 is MNHEY and CDR2 is SMNVEV (reference sequence). The CDR3 is made up of 12 amino acids. The V and J ends lost 6 bases and 3 bases respectively, with 5 bases between them. The CDR3 nucleotides are TGTGCCAGCAGCAAAGACACCGGGGAGCTGTTTTTT. It yields the protein CASSKDTGELFF.

This clonotype was seen ten or more times. The V call is TRBV7-2, the J call TRBJ2-6; 8 nucleotides match TRBD1. The germline V gene encodes CDR1 SGHTA and CDR2 FQGNSA. The CDR3 is 17 residues long. J was trimmed by 2 bases and V by 2 bases; bases with no gene match: 5. CDR3 amino acids: CASSLRQGAAGANVLTF. The DNA of the CDR3 is TGTGCCAGCAGCTTACGGCAGGGGGCGGCTGGGGCCAACGTCCTGACTTTC.